These T cell receptor beta chains were read from a single sample in a study of CD8 T cells in Susac syndrome. TCRdb re-analysed the immunoSEQ multiplex PCR reads in MiXCR, keeping a single row per CDR3 protein. The sample has about 130,000 distinct CDR3 sequences; under 95% are singletons. Sample: CD8+ T cells from PBMCs. The receptors were sampled from a human donor with multiple sclerosis. The CDR3 runs from the conserved cysteine through the conserved F or W. Fields, in order: V gene, D gene, clone size, J gene, CDR3 DNA, CDR3 protein. The D gene is left open where the match is weak. Clone size is shown for a subset of rows, as once, few, many or a class of expanded clone.

TRBV3-1	-	once	TRBJ2-2	TGTGCCAGCAGCCATTCCCTGGACCCCGGGGAGCTGTTTTTT	CASSHSLDPGELFF
TRBV24-1	-	-	TRBJ2-1	TGTGCCACCAGAAATCCCGGGGACAATGAGCAGTTCTTC	CATRNPGDNEQFF
TRBV12-3/TRBV12-4	-	-	TRBJ2-1	TGTGCCAGCAGTTTCAAGGGGTACAATGAGCAGTTCTTC	CASSFKGYNEQFF
TRBV20-1	-	-	TRBJ1-2	TGCAGTGTGCCCGTTAACTATGGCTACACCTTC	CSVPVNYGYTF
TRBV27	-	few	TRBJ2-7	TGTGCCAGCAGTTTAACGGGGGCCCCCTACGAGCAGTACTTC	CASSLTGAPYEQYF
TRBV30	-	-	TRBJ2-1	TGTGCCTGGAGGTGGAGGGCTGAGCAGTTCTTC	CAWRWRAEQFF
TRBV27	-	-	TRBJ1-1	TGTGCCAGCAGGGTGGGATCGTCTGGTGTGGCTGAAGCTTTCTTT	CASRVGSSGVAEAFF
TRBV29-1	-	-	TRBJ1-2	TGCAGCGTTGAAGATCGATGGGGCTCTAGCCGACCTGACTATGGCTACACCTTC	CSVEDRWGSSRPDYGYTF
TRBV5-1	-	-	TRBJ1-1	TGCGCCAGCAGCTCTCGACTACGGGGGGACACTGAAGCTTTCTTT	CASSSRLRGDTEAFF
TRBV4-1	-	-	TRBJ2-1	TGCGCCAGCAGCCCTCTCGCGGCTAATGAGCAGTTCTTC	CASSPLAANEQFF
TRBV27	-	-	TRBJ2-7	TGTGCCAGCAGTTTATATGGGAGGACGTTCTACGAGCAGTACTTC	CASSLYGRTFYEQYF
TRBV12-5	-	-	TRBJ2-1	TGTGCTAGTGGTTTGGTAACGGGGAGCGAGCAGTTCTTC	CASGLVTGSEQFF
TRBV29-1	-	-	TRBJ1-1	TGCAGCGCCGTCACGGACAGACCAGAAGCTTTCTTT	CSAVTDRPEAFF
TRBV15	TRBD2	-	TRBJ2-1	TGTGCCACCAGCAGAGATCGCGGGAGTGGTAATGAGCAGTTCTTC	CATSRDRGSGNEQFF
TRBV27	-	-	TRBJ2-1	TGTGCCAGCAGCCAACACAACAATGAGCAGTTCTTC	CASSQHNNEQFF
TRBV28	-	-	TRBJ1-4	TGTGCCAGCAGTTTATATGCTGCAACTAATGAAAAACTGTTTTTT	CASSLYAATNEKLFF
TRBV7-9	TRBD1	-	TRBJ2-5	TGTGCCAGCAGCCCCCCGACAGGGTCGGTAGAGACCCAGTACTTC	CASSPPTGSVETQYF
TRBV29-1	-	-	TRBJ1-2	TGCAGCGTTGCGACAGGTCCCCCCTTTAACTATGGCTACACCTTC	CSVATGPPFNYGYTF
TRBV29-1	-	-	TRBJ1-5	TGCAGCGTTGAAGAACGGGACGTCCCTGGGGCCCAGCATTTT	CSVEERDVPGAQHF
TRBV30	-	-	TRBJ2-1	TGTGCCAACCGGTCGGCCGCCTACAATGAGCAGTTCTTC	CANRSAAYNEQFF
TRBV5-1	TRBD1	once	TRBJ1-2	TGCGCCAGCAGCCCCATGGGACAGCTTTATGGCTACACCTTC	CASSPMGQLYGYTF
TRBV19	TRBD1	-	TRBJ1-3	TGTGCCAGCTCATACCGGGACAGTGGAAACACCATATATTTT	CASSYRDSGNTIYF
TRBV6-1	-	-	TRBJ2-7	TGTGCCAGCAGTGAATCCTGGGGGGTCTCCTACGAGCAGTACTTC	CASSESWGVSYEQYF
TRBV3-1	TRBD1	-	TRBJ1-1	TGTGCCAGCAGCCATACAGGGGGCCTCACTGAAGCTTTCTTT	CASSHTGGLTEAFF
TRBV20-1	-	-	TRBJ1-6	TGCAGTGCTAGTATGGGGGGCACTTCACCCCTCCACTTT	CSASMGGTSPLHF
TRBV19	-	-	TRBJ1-2	TGTGCCACCTACGGCGACGAGGGCTACACCTTC	CATYGDEGYTF